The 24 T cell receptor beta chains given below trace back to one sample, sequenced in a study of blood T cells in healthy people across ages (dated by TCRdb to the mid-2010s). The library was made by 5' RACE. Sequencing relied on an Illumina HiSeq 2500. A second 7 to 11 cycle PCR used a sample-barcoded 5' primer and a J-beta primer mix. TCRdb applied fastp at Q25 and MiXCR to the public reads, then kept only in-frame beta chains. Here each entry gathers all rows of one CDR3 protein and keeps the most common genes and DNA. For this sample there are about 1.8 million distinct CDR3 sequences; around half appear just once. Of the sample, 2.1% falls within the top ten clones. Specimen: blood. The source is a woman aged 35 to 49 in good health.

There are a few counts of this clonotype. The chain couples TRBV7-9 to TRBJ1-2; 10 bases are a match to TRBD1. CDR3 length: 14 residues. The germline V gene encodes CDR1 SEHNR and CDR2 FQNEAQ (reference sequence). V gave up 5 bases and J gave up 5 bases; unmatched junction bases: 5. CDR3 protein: CASSIPGQGYGYTF. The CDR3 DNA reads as TGTGCCAGCAGCATCCCGGGACAGGGGTATGGCTACACCTTC.

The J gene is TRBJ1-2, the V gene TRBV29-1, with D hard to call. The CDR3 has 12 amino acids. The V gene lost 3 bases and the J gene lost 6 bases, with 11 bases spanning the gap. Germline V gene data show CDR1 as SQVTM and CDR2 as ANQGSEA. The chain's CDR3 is CSVEELGDGYTF. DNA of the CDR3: TGCAGCGTTGAGGAGCTAGGAGATGGCTACACCTTC. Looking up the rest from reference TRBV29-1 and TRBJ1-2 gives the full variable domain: SAVISQKPSRDICQRGTSLTIQCQVDSQVTMMFWYRQQPGQSLTLIATANQGSEATYESGFVIDKFPISRPNLTFSTLTVSNMSPEDSSIYLCSVEELGDGYTFGSGTRLTVV.

Here the CDR3 reads CASSLVLGGGLTDTQYF. CDR3 DNA: TGTGCCAGCAGCTTAGTCTTGGGGGGGGGCCTCACAGATACGCAGTATTTT. V and J are TRBV7-2 and TRBJ2-3; TRBD2 might be the D (7 bases). V was trimmed by 1 base and J by 2 bases, leaving 16 bases between them. The CDR3 runs 17 residues. Germline CDR1 SGHTA, CDR2 FQGNSA.

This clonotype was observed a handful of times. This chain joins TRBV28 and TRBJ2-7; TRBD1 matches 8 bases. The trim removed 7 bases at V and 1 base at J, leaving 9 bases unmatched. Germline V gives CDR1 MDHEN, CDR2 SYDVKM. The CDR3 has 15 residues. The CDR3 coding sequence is TGTGCCAGCACCAAGACGGGACAGGTGTCCTACGAGCAGTACTTC. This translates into CASTKTGQVSYEQYF.

The CDR3 DNA follows: TGCAGTGCGCCTACAGGCGACATCACCTATAATTCACCCCTCCACTTT. Translating gives CSAPTGDITYNSPLHF. V usage is TRBV20-1 and J usage is TRBJ1-6, with D possibly being TRBD1 (5 bases). The CDR3 runs to 16 residues. V shed 6 bases and J shed 2 bases, with 17 bases lying between them. CDR1 is DFQATT and CDR2 is SNEGSKA in the germline V gene (reference sequence).

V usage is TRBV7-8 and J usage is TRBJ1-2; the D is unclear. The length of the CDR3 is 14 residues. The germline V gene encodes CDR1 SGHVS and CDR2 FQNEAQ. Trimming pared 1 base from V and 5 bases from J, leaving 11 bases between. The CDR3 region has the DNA TGTGCCAGCAGCTTAGGAAAGCTGGGATATGGCTACACCTTC. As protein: CASSLGKLGYGYTF.

In DNA, the CDR3 is TGTGCCAGCAGCTTCCTCCCTCGACAAAGCAATAACTATGGCTACACCTTC. Protein product: CASSFLPRQSNNYGYTF. The genes are TRBV7-3 and TRBJ1-2, with D unresolved. Trimming shortened V by 3 bases and J by 1 base, and 18 bases separated the two germline ends. This CDR3 has 17 amino acids. From germline, CDR1 is SGHTA and CDR2 FQGTGA.

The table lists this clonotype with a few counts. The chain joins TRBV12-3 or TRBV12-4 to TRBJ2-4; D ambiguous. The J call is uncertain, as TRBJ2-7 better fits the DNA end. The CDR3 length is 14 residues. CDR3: CASSPPAGLYEQYF. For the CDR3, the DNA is TGTGCCAGCAGTCCCCCGGCAGGTCTTTACGAGCAGTACTTC.

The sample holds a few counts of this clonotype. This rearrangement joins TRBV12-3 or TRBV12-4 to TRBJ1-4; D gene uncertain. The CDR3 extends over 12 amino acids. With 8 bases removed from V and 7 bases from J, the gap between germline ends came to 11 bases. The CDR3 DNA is TGTGCCAGCGAGTCGGACGGTGAAAAACTGTTTTTT. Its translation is CASESDGEKLFF.

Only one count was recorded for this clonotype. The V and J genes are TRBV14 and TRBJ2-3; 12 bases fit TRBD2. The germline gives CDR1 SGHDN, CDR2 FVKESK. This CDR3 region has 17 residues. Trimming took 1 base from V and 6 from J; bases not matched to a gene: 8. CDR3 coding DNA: TGTGCCAGCAGCCAAGGGACTAGCGGGGCGCTCATCGATACGCAGTATTTT. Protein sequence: CASSQGTSGALIDTQYF.

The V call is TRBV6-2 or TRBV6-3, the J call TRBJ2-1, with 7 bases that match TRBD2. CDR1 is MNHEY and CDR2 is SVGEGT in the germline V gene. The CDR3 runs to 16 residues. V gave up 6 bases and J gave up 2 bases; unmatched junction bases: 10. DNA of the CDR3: TGTGCCAGCAGGCGAGCGGGATTCGGAACCTACAATGAGCAGTTCTTC. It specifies CASRRAGFGTYNEQFF.

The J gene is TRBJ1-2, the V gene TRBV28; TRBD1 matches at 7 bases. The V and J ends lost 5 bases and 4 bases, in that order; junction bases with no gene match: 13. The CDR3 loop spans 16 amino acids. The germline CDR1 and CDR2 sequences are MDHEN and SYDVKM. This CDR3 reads CASSTSPGQQPYGYTF. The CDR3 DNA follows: TGTGCCAGCAGTACCTCCCCGGGACAGCAGCCCTATGGCTACACCTTC.

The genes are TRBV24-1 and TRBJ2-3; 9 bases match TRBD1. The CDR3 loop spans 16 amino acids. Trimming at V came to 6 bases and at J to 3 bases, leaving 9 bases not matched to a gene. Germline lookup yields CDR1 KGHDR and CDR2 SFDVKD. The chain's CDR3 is CATSTLGQGETDTQYF. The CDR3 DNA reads TGTGCCACCAGTACCCTGGGACAGGGTGAAACAGATACGCAGTATTTT.

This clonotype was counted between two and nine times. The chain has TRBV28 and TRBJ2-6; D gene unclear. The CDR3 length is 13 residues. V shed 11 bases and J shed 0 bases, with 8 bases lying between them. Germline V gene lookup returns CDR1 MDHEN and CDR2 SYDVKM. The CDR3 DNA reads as TGTGCCGGACGCCCCTCTGGGGCCAACGTCCTGACTTTC. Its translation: CAGRPSGANVLTF.

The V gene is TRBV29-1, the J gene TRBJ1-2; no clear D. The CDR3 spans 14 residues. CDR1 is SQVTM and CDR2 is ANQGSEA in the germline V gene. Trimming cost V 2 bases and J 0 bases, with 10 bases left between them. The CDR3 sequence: CSVEFVVANYGYTF. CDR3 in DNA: TGCAGCGTTGAATTTGTCGTAGCTAACTATGGCTACACCTTC.

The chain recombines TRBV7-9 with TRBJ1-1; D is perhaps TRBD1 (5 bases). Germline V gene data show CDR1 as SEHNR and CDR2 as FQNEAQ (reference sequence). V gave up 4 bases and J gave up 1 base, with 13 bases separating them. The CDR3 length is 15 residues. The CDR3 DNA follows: TGTGCCAGCAGCTCTCGATCGCAGGGGAACACTGAAGCTTTCTTT. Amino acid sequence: CASSSRSQGNTEAFF. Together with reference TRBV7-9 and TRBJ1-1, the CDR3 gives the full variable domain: DTGVSQNPRHKITKRGQNVTFRCDPISEHNRLYWYRQTLGQGPEFLTYFQNEAQLEKSRLLSDRFSAERPKGSFSTLEIQRTEQGDSAMYLCASSSRSQGNTEAFFGQGTRLTVV.

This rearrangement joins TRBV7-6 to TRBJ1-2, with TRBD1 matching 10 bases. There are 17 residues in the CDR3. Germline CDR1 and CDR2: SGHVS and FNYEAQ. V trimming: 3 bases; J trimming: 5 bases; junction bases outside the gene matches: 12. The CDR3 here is CASSFLTGGVAGYGYTF. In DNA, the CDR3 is TGTGCCAGCAGCTTTTTGACAGGGGGCGTCGCGGGATATGGCTACACCTTC.

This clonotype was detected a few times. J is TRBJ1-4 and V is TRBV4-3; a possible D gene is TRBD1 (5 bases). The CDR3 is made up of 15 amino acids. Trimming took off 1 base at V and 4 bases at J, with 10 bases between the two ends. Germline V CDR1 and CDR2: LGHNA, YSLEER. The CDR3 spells CASSQGLGGNEKLFF. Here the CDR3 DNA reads TGCGCCAGCAGCCAAGGTCTGGGGGGTAATGAAAAACTGTTTTTT.

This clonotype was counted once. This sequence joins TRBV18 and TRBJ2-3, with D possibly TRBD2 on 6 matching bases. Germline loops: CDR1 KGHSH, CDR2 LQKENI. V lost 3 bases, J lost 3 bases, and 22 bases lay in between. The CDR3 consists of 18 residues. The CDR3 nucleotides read TGTGCCAGCTCACCGGCTGGAGGGGCAGGGATAAGTACAGATACGCAGTATTTT. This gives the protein CASSPAGGAGISTDTQYF.

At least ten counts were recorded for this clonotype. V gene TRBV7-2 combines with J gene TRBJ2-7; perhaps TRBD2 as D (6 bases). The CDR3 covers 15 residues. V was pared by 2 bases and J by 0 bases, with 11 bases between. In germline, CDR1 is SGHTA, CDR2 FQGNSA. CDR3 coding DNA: TGTGCCAGCAGCTTATCGGGCGGGGACTCCTACGAGCAGTACTTC. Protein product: CASSLSGGDSYEQYF.

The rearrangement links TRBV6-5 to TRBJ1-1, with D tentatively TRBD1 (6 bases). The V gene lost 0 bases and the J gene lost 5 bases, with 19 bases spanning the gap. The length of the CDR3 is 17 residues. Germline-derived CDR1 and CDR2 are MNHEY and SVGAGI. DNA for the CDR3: TGTGCCAGCAGTTACTCGCAAAGGGGGGGCGGGAGGACTGAAGCTTTCTTT. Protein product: CASSYSQRGGGRTEAFF.

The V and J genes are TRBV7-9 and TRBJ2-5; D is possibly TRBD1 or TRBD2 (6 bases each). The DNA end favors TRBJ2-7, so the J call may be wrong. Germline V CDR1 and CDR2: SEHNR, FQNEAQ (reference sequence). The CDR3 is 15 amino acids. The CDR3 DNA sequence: TGTGCCAGCAGGCGCGCAGGGGCGGGAACCTACGAGCAGTACTTC. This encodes CASRRAGAGTYEQYF.

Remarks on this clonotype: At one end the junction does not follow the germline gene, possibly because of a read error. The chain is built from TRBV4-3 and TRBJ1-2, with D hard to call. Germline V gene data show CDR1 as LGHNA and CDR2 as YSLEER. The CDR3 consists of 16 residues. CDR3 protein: CASSQDFANGLYGYIF. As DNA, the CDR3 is TGCGCCAGCAGCCAAGATTTTGCGAACGGACTCTATGGCTACATCTTC.

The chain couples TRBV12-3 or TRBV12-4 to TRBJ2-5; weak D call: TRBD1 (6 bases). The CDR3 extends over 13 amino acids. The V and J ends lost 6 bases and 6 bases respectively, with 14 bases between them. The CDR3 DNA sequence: TGTGCCAGCAGCATCGGACAGTTGAAGACCCAGTACTTC. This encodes CASSIGQLKTQYF.